This entry features one T cell receptor beta chain sequence. In the authors' workflow: Amplification with reference gene primers provided the estimates of nucleated cell counts. Assay used: immunoSEQ multiplex PCR; TCRdb lists only in-frame clones, some missing. The V and J calls and the clone size are those of that table, but D and trimming were determined from the DNA. The data show under 250,000 clones, about 82% seen once. The sample originates from a study of blood T cell repertoires in COVID-19. At the level of the study: PBMCs, B-cell-depleted T cells, or T cells were the source of the cDNA or gDNA that made up the material.

This CDR3 contains 14 residues. Germline CDR1 LNHNV, CDR2 YYDKDF (reference sequence). V lost 2 bases to trimming and J lost 6 bases; unmatched junction nucleotides: 4. The chain joins TRBV15 to TRBJ1-5; 7 positions agree with TRBD1. This sequence was found in a man older than 75 with acute or convalescent COVID-19. Sequencing input: peripheral blood. The CDR3 bases are TGTGCCACCAGCAGACAGGGGGAGCTTCAGCCCCAGCATTTT. Its translation: CATSRQGELQPQHF.